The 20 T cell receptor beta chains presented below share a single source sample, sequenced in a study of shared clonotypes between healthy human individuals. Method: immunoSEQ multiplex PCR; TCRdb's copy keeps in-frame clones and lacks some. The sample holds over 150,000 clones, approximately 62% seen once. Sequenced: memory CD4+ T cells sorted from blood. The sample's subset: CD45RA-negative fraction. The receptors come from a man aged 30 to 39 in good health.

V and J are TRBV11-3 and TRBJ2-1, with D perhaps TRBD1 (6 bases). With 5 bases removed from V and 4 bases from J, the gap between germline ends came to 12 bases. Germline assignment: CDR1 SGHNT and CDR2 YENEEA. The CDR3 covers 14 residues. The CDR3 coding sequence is TGTGCCAGCAGCGAAGGACAGCCGTACAATGAGCAGTTCTTC. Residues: CASSEGQPYNEQFF.

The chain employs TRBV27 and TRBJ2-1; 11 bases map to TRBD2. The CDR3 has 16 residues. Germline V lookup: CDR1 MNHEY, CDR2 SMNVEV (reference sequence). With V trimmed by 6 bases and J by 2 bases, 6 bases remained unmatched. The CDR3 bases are TGTGCCAGCAGGCCGCCGGGACTAGCGGCCTACAATGAGCAGTTCTTC. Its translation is CASRPPGLAAYNEQFF.

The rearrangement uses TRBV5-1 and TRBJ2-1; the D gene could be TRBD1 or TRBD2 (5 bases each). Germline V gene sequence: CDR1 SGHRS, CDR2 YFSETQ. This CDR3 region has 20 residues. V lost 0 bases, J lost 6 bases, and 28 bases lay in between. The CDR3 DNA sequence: TGCGCCAGCAGCTTGGAGTGGGACCCACGCACAGACCTATTGCGCAATGAGCAGTTCTTC. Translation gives CASSLEWDPRTDLLRNEQFF.

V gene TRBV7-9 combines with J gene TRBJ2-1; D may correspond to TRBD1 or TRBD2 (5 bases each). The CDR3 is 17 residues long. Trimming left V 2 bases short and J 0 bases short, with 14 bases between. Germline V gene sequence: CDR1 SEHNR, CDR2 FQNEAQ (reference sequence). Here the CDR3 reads CASSLRQGVGSYNEQFF. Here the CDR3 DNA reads TGTGCCAGCAGCTTAAGGCAGGGAGTAGGCTCCTACAATGAGCAGTTCTTC.

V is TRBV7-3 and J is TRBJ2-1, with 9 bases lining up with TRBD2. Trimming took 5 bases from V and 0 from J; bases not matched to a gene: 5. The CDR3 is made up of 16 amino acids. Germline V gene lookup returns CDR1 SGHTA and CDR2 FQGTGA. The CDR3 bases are TGTGCCAGCAGCCTTAGCGGGAGTAGCTCCTACAATGAGCAGTTCTTC. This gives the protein CASSLSGSSSYNEQFF.

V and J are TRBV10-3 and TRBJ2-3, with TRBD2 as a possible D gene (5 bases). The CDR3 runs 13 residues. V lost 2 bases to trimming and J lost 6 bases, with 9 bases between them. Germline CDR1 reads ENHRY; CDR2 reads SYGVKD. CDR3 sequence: CAISEQLGDTQYF. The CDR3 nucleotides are TGTGCCATCAGTGAGCAACTAGGGGATACGCAGTATTTT.

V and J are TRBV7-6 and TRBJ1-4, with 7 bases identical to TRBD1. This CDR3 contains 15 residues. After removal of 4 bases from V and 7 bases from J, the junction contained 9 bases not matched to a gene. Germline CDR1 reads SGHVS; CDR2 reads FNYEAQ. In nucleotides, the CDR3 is TGTGCCAGCAGCTCCCTGACAGGGCCGACTGAAAAACTGTTTTTT. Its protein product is CASSSLTGPTEKLFF.

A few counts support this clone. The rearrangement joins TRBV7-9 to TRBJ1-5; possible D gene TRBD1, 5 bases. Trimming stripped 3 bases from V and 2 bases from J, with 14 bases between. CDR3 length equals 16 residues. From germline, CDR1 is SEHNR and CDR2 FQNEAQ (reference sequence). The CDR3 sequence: CASSFKRGDGNQPQHF. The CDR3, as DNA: TGTGCCAGCAGCTTTAAACGGGGGGATGGCAATCAGCCCCAGCATTTT. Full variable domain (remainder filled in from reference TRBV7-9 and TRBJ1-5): DTGVSQNPRHKITKRGQNVTFRCDPISEHNRLYWYRQTLGQGPEFLTYFQNEAQLEKSRLLSDRFSAERPKGSFSTLEIQRTEQGDSAMYLCASSFKRGDGNQPQHFGDGTRLSIL.

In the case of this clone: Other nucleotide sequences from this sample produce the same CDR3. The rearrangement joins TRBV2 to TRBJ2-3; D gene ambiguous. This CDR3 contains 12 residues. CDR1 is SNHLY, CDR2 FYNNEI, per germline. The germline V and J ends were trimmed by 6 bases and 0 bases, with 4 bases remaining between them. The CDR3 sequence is CASSVSTDTQYF. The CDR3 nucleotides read TGTGCCAGCAGCGTGAGCACAGATACGCAGTATTTT.

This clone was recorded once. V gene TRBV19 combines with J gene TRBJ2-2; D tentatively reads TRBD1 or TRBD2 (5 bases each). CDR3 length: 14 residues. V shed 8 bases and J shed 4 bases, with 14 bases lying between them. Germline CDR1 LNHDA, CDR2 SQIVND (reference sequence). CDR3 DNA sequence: TGTGCCAGTGGGGGAATGGGGATCACCGGGGAGCTGTTTTTT. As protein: CASGGMGITGELFF. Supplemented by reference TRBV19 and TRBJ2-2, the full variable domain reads DGGITQSPKYLFRKEGQNVTLSCEQNLNHDAMYWYRQDPGQGLRLIYYSQIVNDFQKGDIAEGYSVSREKKESFPLTVTSAQKNPTAFYLCASGGMGITGELFFGEGSRLTVL.

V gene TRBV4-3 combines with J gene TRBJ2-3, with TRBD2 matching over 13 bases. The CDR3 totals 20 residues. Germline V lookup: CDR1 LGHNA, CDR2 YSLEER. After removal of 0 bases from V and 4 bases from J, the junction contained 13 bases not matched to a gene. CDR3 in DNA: TGCGCCAGCAGCCAAGACGGACTAGCGGGAGATCTAAGCGGCTCAGATACGCAGTATTTT. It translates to CASSQDGLAGDLSGSDTQYF.

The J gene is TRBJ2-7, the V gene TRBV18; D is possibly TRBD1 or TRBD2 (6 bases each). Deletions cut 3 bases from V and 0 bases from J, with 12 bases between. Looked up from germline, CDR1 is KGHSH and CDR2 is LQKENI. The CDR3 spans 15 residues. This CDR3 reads CASSPRRGISYEQYF. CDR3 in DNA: TGTGCCAGCTCACCGAGGAGGGGGATCTCCTACGAGCAGTACTTC.

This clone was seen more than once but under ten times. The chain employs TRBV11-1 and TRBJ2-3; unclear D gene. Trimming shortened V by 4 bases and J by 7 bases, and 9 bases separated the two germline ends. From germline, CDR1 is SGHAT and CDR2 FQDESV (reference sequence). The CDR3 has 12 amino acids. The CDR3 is CASSSHAYTQYF. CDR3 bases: TGTGCCAGCAGCTCTCACGCGTATACGCAGTATTTT. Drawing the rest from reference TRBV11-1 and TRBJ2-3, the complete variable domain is EAEVAQSPRYKITEKSQAVAFWCDPISGHATLYWYRQILGQGPELLVQFQDESVVDDSQLPKDRFSAERLKGVDSTLKIQPAELGDSAMYLCASSSHAYTQYFGPGTRLTVL.

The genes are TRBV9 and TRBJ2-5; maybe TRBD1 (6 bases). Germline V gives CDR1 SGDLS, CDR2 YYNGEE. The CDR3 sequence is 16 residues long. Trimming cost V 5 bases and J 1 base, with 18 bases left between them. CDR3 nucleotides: TGTGCCAGCAGTATCTGGGACAAGACGACCCAAGAGACCCAGTACTTC. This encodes CASSIWDKTTQETQYF.

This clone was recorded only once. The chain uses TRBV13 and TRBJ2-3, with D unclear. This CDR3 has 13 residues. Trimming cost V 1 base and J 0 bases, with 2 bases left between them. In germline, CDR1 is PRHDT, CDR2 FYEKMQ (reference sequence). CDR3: CASSLDSTDTQYF. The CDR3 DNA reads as TGTGCCAGCAGCTTAGACAGCACAGATACGCAGTATTTT.

CDR3 bases: TGCGCCAGCAGCTTAGCCTCCGGGACAGGGGGATACATTCTCTACGAGCAGTACTTC. Protein product: CASSLASGTGGYILYEQYF. The rearrangement joins TRBV5-1 to TRBJ2-7, with 11 bases identical to TRBD1. The junction had 16 bases not matched to a gene; V was cut back by 2 bases and J by 3 bases. This CDR3 spans 19 amino acids. The germline gives CDR1 SGHRS, CDR2 YFSETQ.

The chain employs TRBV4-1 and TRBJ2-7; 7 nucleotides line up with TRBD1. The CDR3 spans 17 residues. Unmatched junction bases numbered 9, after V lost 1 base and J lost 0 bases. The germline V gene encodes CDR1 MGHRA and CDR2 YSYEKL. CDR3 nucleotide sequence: TGCGCCAGCAGCCAAGTACTAGGGGGCTCCTACTCCTACGAGCAGTACTTC. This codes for CASSQVLGGSYSYEQYF.

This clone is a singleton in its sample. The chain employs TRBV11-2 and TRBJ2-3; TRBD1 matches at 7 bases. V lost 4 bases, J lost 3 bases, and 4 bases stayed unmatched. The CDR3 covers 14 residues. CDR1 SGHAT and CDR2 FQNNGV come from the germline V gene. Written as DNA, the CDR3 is TGTGCCAGCAGCTCGACAGGGTTAACAGATACGCAGTATTTT. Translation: CASSSTGLTDTQYF.

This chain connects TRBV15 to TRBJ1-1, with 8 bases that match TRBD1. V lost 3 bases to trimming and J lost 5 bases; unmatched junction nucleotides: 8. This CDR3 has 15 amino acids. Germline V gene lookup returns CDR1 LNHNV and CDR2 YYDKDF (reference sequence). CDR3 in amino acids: CATSSRQGWGTEAFF. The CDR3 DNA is TGTGCCACCAGCAGCAGACAGGGGTGGGGAACTGAAGCTTTCTTT.

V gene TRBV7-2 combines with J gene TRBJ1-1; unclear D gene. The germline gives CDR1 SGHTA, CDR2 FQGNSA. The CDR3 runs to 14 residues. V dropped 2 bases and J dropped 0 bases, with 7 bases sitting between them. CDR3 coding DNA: TGTGCCAGCAGCTTATACACGTTGAACACTGAAGCTTTCTTT. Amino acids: CASSLYTLNTEAFF.